This TCR beta chain was identified in a study of cytomegalovirus exposure and HLA in healthy donors. Study-level points and caveats: In an earlier analysis, most TCR beta V segments were productive about 87% or about 30% of the time.

60 Vbeta and 13 Jbeta primers were used in PCR. Some clones are missing from TCRdb's copy, which holds only in-frame ones; the method was immunoSEQ multiplex PCR. The sample holds around 120,000 clones, about 69% seen once. This CDR3 contains 15 residues. Trimming cost V 1 base and J 1 base, with 10 bases left between them. Germline V gives CDR1 SGHNT, CDR2 YENEEA. Points on this clone: The antigen is unknown.

The receptor's source is a young woman in good health and CMV-seronegative. The chain recombines TRBV11-3 with TRBJ1-1, with D tentatively TRBD1 (5 bases). Sequenced: PBMCs. CDR3 protein: CASSLGGRENTEAFF. The CDR3 nucleotides are TGTGCCAGCAGCTTAGGGGGCAGGGAGAACACTGAAGCTTTCTTT.